The next 12 T cell receptor beta chains were all read from a single sample in a study of blood T cell repertoires in COVID-19. Here immunoSEQ multiplex PCR was the method, and the copy in TCRdb shows in-frame clones only, minus some. The table lists 20,000 to 30,000 clones, about 81% of them singletons. Sample: peripheral blood. These receptors were obtained from a woman in her 70s with COVID-19, enrolled during active disease.

The count of this clone is one. The chain has TRBV21-1 and TRBJ1-2; TRBD1, the table's D call, lacks a check against the DNA. TRBV21-1 is deemed a pseudogene. The CDR3 runs 16 residues. CDR3 loop: CASSMDGTATNYGYTF. The CDR3 nucleotides are TGTGCCAGCAGCATGGACGGGACAGCTACTAACTATGGCTACACCTTC.

The chain employs TRBV5-4 and TRBJ1-2; possibly TRBD1 for D (6 bases). The length of the CDR3 is 13 residues. Germline V gives CDR1 SGHNT, CDR2 YYREEE (reference sequence). The V and J ends lost 2 bases and 6 bases respectively, with 11 bases between them. As DNA, the CDR3 is TGTGCCAGCAGCTTACAGGGAGAGGATGGCTACACCTTC. Amino acids: CASSLQGEDGYTF.

CDR3 in amino acids: CASRSFYNEQFF. The DNA of the CDR3 is TGTGCCAGCAGGAGCTTCTACAATGAGCAGTTCTTC. The chain combines TRBV3-1 (or the pseudogene TRBV3-2) with TRBJ2-1; D gene unclear. The germline gives CDR1 LGHDT, CDR2 YNNKEL (reference sequence). The ends were cut back, 6 bases at V and 3 bases at J, with 6 bases in the middle. CDR3 length: 12 amino acids.

J is TRBJ2-3 and V is TRBV7-2; TRBD1 matches at 10 bases. The CDR3 totals 16 residues. Germline V lookup: CDR1 SGHTA, CDR2 FQGNSA. After removal of 6 bases from V and 4 bases from J, the junction contained 10 bases not matched to a gene. CDR3 sequence (DNA): TGTGCCAGCAGTCTGGGGACAGGGGCACAATCAGATACGCAGTATTTT. This gives the protein CASSLGTGAQSDTQYF.

The J gene is TRBJ2-1, the V gene TRBV5-1; 7 bases match TRBD2. The CDR3 is 16 residues long. The junction had 10 bases not matched to a gene; V was cut back by 0 bases and J by 7 bases. Germline V lookup: CDR1 SGHRS, CDR2 YFSETQ. The CDR3 nucleotides are TGCGCCAGCAGCTTGGGGGGTGGCGGGAGTTTGAATGAGCAGTTCTTC. Translated: CASSLGGGGSLNEQFF.

The DNA for the CDR3 is TGCAGCGTTATAGGGGGAACGAGGACTGAAGCTTTCTTT. Amino acid sequence: CSVIGGTRTEAFF. The rearrangement links TRBV29-1 to TRBJ1-1; D perhaps matches TRBD1 (6 bases). V was trimmed by 5 bases and J by 5 bases, leaving 15 bases between them. The CDR3 covers 13 residues. CDR1 and CDR2 from the germline V gene are SQVTM and ANQGSEA.

CDR3 bases: TGTGCCAGCAGCCAGACCGGGGGGAAAAACACCGGGGAGCTGTTTTTT. Translating gives CASSQTGGKNTGELFF. This chain uses TRBV3-1 (or the pseudogene TRBV3-2) with TRBJ2-2; the match to TRBD2 covers 7 bases. V shed 3 bases and J 2 bases; nucleotides not matched to a gene: 6. The V gene's germline CDR1 is LGHDT and CDR2 YNNKEL (reference sequence). This CDR3 comprises 16 residues.

The gene calls are TRBV18 and TRBJ1-1; D perhaps matches TRBD1 (5 bases). The CDR3 loop spans 13 amino acids. CDR1 and CDR2 (germline): KGHSH, LQKENI. V was shortened by 4 bases and J by 3 bases, with 9 bases between the two germline ends. In nucleotides, the CDR3 is TGTGCCAGCTCACAACAGGAGTACACTGAAGCTTTCTTT. This translates into CASSQQEYTEAFF.

J is TRBJ2-1 and V is TRBV5-1, with 8 bases lining up with TRBD2. Trimming at V came to 3 bases and at J to 11 bases, leaving 10 bases not matched to a gene. Per the germline V gene, CDR1 is SGHRS and CDR2 is YFSETQ. This CDR3 region has 14 residues. The CDR3 DNA is TGCGCCAGCAGCTCGGATTCAGCGGGGGCAAAGCAGTTCTTC. Amino acids: CASSSDSAGAKQFF.

The rearrangement uses TRBV20-1 and TRBJ2-1, with D maybe TRBD2 (6 bases). Germline CDR1 is DFQATT and CDR2 is SNEGSKA (reference sequence). The CDR3 covers 11 residues. Trimming took 4 bases from V and 11 from J, leaving 12 bases between them. This chain's CDR3 is CSANRAGQQFF. The CDR3 bases are TGCAGTGCTAACCGTGCGGGGCAGCAGTTCTTC.

This clone came up a few times. The chain recombines TRBV19 with TRBJ1-6; the match to TRBD1 covers 9 bases. V shed 3 bases, J shed 8 bases, and the junction held 5 bases outside the gene matches. The CDR3 length is 15 residues. The germline CDR1 and CDR2 sequences are LNHDA and SQIVND (reference sequence). CDR3 loop: CASSISDRGYSPLHF. The CDR3 bases are TGTGCCAGTAGTATTTCAGACAGGGGGTATTCACCCCTCCACTTT.

The genes are TRBV7-2 and TRBJ2-5; D is uncertain. V was shortened by 1 base and J by 9 bases, with 9 bases between the two germline ends. This CDR3 spans 12 amino acids. The germline V gene has CDR1 SGHTA and CDR2 FQGNSA. CDR3 loop: CASSLGSRAQYF. The CDR3 DNA is TGTGCCAGCAGCTTAGGCTCCCGGGCCCAGTACTTC. Full variable domain (outside the CDR3, taken from reference TRBV7-2 and TRBJ2-5): GAGVSQSPSNKVTEKGKDVELRCDPISGHTALYWYRQSLGQGLEFLIYFQGNSAPDKSGLPSDRFSAERTGGSVSTLTIQRTQQEDSAVYLCASSLGSRAQYFGPGTRLLVL.